Here is one T cell receptor (beta chain) with its context. Its antigen remains unknown. These data originate in a study of cytomegalovirus exposure and HLA in healthy donors. Study-wide results and limits: Accurate prediction of HLA-A and HLA-B alleles (for most subjects) was reportedly achieved from TCR beta sequences. Later on, an analysis showed TCR association rates differing by HLA locus, with DRB1 the most and HLA-C the fewest.

PCR used 60 Vbeta primers and 13 Jbeta primers. Method: immunoSEQ multiplex PCR; TCRdb's copy keeps in-frame clones and lacks some. The sample lists about 97,000 clones; 81% were seen once. The CDR3 sequence is 15 residues long. The germline CDR1 and CDR2 sequences are SNHLY and FYNNEI. Trimming took 2 bases from V and 11 from J, leaving 16 bases between them. The sample consisted of PBMCs. The rearrangement links TRBV2 to TRBJ1-6; TRBD1 might be the D (6 bases). The sequence derives from a man aged 40-55 years in good health and CMV-seropositive. In DNA form, the CDR3 reads TGTGCCAGCAGTGAACTTGGGGGGGGGCAGGCACCCCTCCACTTT. Amino acid sequence: CASSELGGGQAPLHF.